Below, 27 T cell receptor beta chains from the same sample are listed, as sequenced in a study of tumor-infiltrating lymphocytes in primary liver carcinoma. The study extracted blood RNA from unsorted whole blood and also extracted germline DNA. A constant-region primer served to make TCR beta cDNA from about 500 ng total RNA. Generation of the TCR beta libraries relied on three nested multiplex PCR rounds using slightly modified ARM-PCR. The two initial PCR rounds, about 9 cycles each, used TRBV1-TRBV30 forward and C-beta reverse primers. TCRdb ran MiXCR on the multiplex PCR reads and lists one entry per CDR3 protein. In the table there are 300,000 to 400,000 distinct CDR3 sequences, around three fifths of which are singletons. Specimen: peripheral blood. The receptors shown here come from a man aged 40-55 years with primary liver carcinoma and hepatitis B virus infection.

The count of this clonotype is one. The junction differs from germline at one of its ends, possibly a read error. The chain recombines TRBV11-2 with TRBJ2-7; TRBD2 matches at 12 bases. Germline-derived CDR1 and CDR2 are SGHAT and FQNNGV. The CDR3 extends over 16 amino acids. The DNA for the CDR3 is TGTGCCAGCAGTTTAGCTCTAGCGGGAGGGCCCTCCGGGCAGTACTTC. Amino acid sequence: CASSLALAGGPSGQYF.

The CDR3 loop reads CAITEWGSNVLTF. CDR3 bases: TGTGCCATCACCGAGTGGGGGTCCAACGTCCTGACTTTC. The chain recombines TRBV6-5 with TRBJ2-6; D could derive from TRBD1 or TRBD2 (5 bases each). The germline gives CDR1 MNHEY, CDR2 SVGAGI. V lost 10 bases and J lost 8, with 15 bases in between. The CDR3 covers 13 residues.

This clonotype was seen more than once but under ten times. The V call is TRBV7-8, the J call TRBJ2-5; D is possibly TRBD1 or TRBD2 (5 bases each). CDR1 and CDR2 from the germline V gene are SGHVS and FQNEAQ. V shed 4 bases and J shed 4 bases, with 16 bases lying between them. There are 15 residues in the CDR3. CDR3: CASSSRDGARETQYF. In DNA form, the CDR3 reads TGTGCCAGCAGCTCTCGGGACGGCGCTCGAGAGACCCAGTACTTC.

This clonotype was recorded many times. The rearrangement joins TRBV6-2 or TRBV6-3 to TRBJ2-7; D might be TRBD1 (6 bases). The germline CDR1 and CDR2 sequences are MNHEY and SVGEGT. This CDR3 spans 13 amino acids. The V end lost 6 bases, the J end lost 4 bases, and 13 bases lay between the germline ends. The CDR3 spells CASSTTGWYEQYF. In nucleotides, the CDR3 is TGTGCCAGCAGCACTACAGGGTGGTACGAGCAGTACTTC.

Remarks on this clonotype: One junction end disagrees with the germline gene, perhaps due to a read error. The genes are TRBV11-3 and TRBJ2-7, with unresolved D. The CDR3 extends over 12 amino acids. From germline, CDR1 is SGHNT and CDR2 YENEEA. CDR3 protein: CASSSVGYGQYF. In nucleotides, the CDR3 is TGCGCCAGCAGCTCCGTAGGATACGGGCAGTACTTC.

The gene calls are TRBV11-2 and TRBJ2-2; 11 nucleotides agree with TRBD2. Unmatched junction bases numbered 12, after V lost 10 bases and J lost 5 bases. This CDR3 region has 16 residues. The germline V gene has CDR1 SGHAT and CDR2 FQNNGV. CDR3 in DNA: TGTGCCAATAGCGATCTAGCGGGAGGATATACCGGGGAGCTGTTTTTT. It codes for CANSDLAGGYTGELFF.

The chain combines TRBV7-8 with TRBJ1-2, with D tentatively TRBD1 (5 bases). Per germline, CDR1 SGHVS and CDR2 FQNEAQ. The CDR3 loop spans 13 amino acids. Trimming shortened V by 3 bases and J by 8 bases, and 13 bases separated the two germline ends. For the CDR3, the DNA is TGTGCCAGCAGCTTGGACACGGGCTGGGGCTACACCTTC. Translation gives CASSLDTGWGYTF.

This clonotype showed up many times. This chain uses TRBV29-1 with TRBJ1-1, with 8 bases that match TRBD1. The CDR3 totals 13 residues. Germline V gives CDR1 SQVTM, CDR2 ANQGSEA. The junction had 9 bases not matched to a gene; V was cut back by 7 bases and J by 5 bases. The CDR3 is CSAATGGRTEAFF. CDR3 sequence (DNA): TGCAGCGCTGCAACAGGGGGAAGGACTGAAGCTTTCTTT. The whole variable domain, remainder taken from reference TRBV29-1 and TRBJ1-1, is SAVISQKPSRDICQRGTSLTIQCQVDSQVTMMFWYRQQPGQSLTLIATANQGSEATYESGFVIDKFPISRPNLTFSTLTVSNMSPEDSSIYLCSAATGGRTEAFFGQGTRLTVV.

The rearrangement joins TRBV6-2 or TRBV6-3 to TRBJ2-1; possibly TRBD2 for D (5 bases). The V gene lost 2 bases and the J gene lost 6 bases, with 11 bases spanning the gap. CDR1 is MNHEY, CDR2 SVGEGT, per germline. This CDR3 contains 14 residues. The CDR3 here is CASSYPGSSNEQFF. The CDR3, as DNA: TGTGCCAGCAGTTACCCGGGATCGAGCAATGAGCAGTTCTTC.

The J gene is TRBJ2-7, the V gene TRBV4-2; no clear D. The germline V gene encodes CDR1 LGHNA and CDR2 YNFKEQ. The CDR3 covers 14 residues. The V and J ends lost 5 bases and 1 base respectively, with 12 bases between them. The CDR3 bases are TGTGCCAGCAGCGTAACTAACGAGTCCTACGAGCAGTACTTC. It translates to CASSVTNESYEQYF.

Notes on this clonotype: The CDR3 ends on some other residue instead of the conserved phenylalanine or tryptophan, so this is likely a read error. V is TRBV29-1 and J is TRBJ2-3, with TRBD2 matching over 8 bases. The CDR3 contains 14 residues. From germline, CDR1 is SQVTM and CDR2 ANQGSEA. V was pared by 7 bases and J by 5 bases, with 11 bases of the junction left unmatched. Written as DNA, the CDR3 is TGCAGCGCTGATTACGGGAGGGCCGGAGATACGCAGTATCTT. Translating it yields CSADYGRAGDTQYL.

Comment on this clonotype: It may be a read error: a sequence one base away is much more abundant. The chain joins TRBV6-1 to TRBJ2-2; the D is unclear. The CDR3 covers 16 residues. Trimming took off 5 bases at V and 1 base at J, with 14 bases between the two ends. Germline V lookup: CDR1 MNHNS, CDR2 SASEGT. The CDR3 loop reads CASSYSGFGNTGELFF. As DNA, the CDR3 is TGTGCCAGCAGTTACTCAGGATTCGGGAACACCGGGGAGCTGTTTTTT.

As concerns this clonotype: Since the CDR3 does not end with the conserved phenylalanine or tryptophan, this likely comes from a read error. Because the CDR3's place on the DNA is in doubt, the DNA is left out and the CDR3 is given as listed by TCRdb. This rearrangement joins TRBV11-2 to TRBJ1-4; the table's D call of TRBD1 was not tested on the DNA. Germline CDR1 is SGHAT and CDR2 is FQNNGV. The CDR3 is 12 amino acids in total, end residues counted. The CDR3 here is CASGAGNEKLLS.

The chain recombines TRBV11-1 with TRBJ2-3; D tentatively fits TRBD1 or TRBD2 (5 bases each). V shed 5 bases and J shed 0 bases, with 15 bases lying between them. The V gene's germline CDR1 is SGHAT and CDR2 FQDESV (reference sequence). The CDR3 has 16 residues. The DNA of the CDR3 is TGTGCCAGCAGCCTACTAGGACAATATAGCACAGATACGCAGTATTTT. Translated, it gives CASSLLGQYSTDTQYF. Together with reference TRBV11-1 and TRBJ2-3, the CDR3 gives the full variable domain: EAEVAQSPRYKITEKSQAVAFWCDPISGHATLYWYRQILGQGPELLVQFQDESVVDDSQLPKDRFSAERLKGVDSTLKIQPAELGDSAMYLCASSLLGQYSTDTQYFGPGTRLTVL.

This clonotype has at least ten counts. The chain couples TRBV6-5 to TRBJ2-2; 7 nucleotides line up with TRBD1. In germline, CDR1 is MNHEY, CDR2 SVGAGI. The CDR3 is made up of 15 amino acids. V shed 2 bases and J 4 bases; nucleotides not matched to a gene: 4. CDR3 protein: CASSYGAGGTGELFF. CDR3 in DNA: TGTGCCAGCAGTTACGGAGCAGGGGGCACCGGGGAGCTGTTTTTT.

The V gene is TRBV12-3 or TRBV12-4, the J gene TRBJ2-7; the match to TRBD1 covers 10 bases. V lost 6 bases to trimming and J lost 9 bases; unmatched junction nucleotides: 5. The CDR3 contains 12 residues. The DNA of the CDR3 is TGTGCCAGCAGCATGGGACAGGGGAGGCAGTACTTC. It is translated as CASSMGQGRQYF.

The chain is built from TRBV11-2 and TRBJ1-1; D not resolved. Germline CDR1 and CDR2: SGHAT and FQNNGV. This CDR3 is built from 14 residues. Between the trimmed V and J ends, which lost 5 bases and 0 bases, there was a span of 10 bases. CDR3: CASSTTVMNTEAFF. The CDR3 coding sequence is TGTGCCAGCAGCACGACGGTAATGAACACTGAAGCTTTCTTT.

The chain joins TRBV5-4 to TRBJ2-1; possible D gene TRBD2, 5 bases. This CDR3 has 14 residues. V was cut by 0 bases and J by 9 bases, with 13 bases left in between. CDR1 SGHNT and CDR2 YYREEE come from the germline V gene (reference sequence). The CDR3 protein is CASSLGTGPSEQFF. The CDR3 region has the DNA TGTGCCAGCAGCTTGGGGACTGGCCCCAGTGAGCAGTTCTTC.

In regard to this clonotype: At one end the junction does not follow the germline gene, possibly because of a read error. The chain couples TRBV11-2 to TRBJ2-5, with D perhaps assigned TRBD1 or TRBD2 (7 bases each). Germline values: CDR1 SGHAT, CDR2 FQNNGV. There are 15 residues in the CDR3. The CDR3 DNA reads TGTGCCAGCGGCTCCCCCAGGGGGAGGGTAGAGACTCAGTACTTC. Its protein product is CASGSPRGRVETQYF.

This clonotype was observed a single time. A much larger clone lies a single base off, so this may be a read error. This chain uses TRBV10-3 with TRBJ2-7; 8 positions match TRBD2. Germline V gene lookup returns CDR1 ENHRY and CDR2 SYGVKD. Germline trimming cut 1 base from V and 3 bases from J; bases unmatched to any gene: 5. CDR3 length equals 15 residues. The CDR3 nucleotides read TGTGCCATCAGTGAGTGTTCCGCGGGGGGCTACGAGCAGTACTTC. Encoded protein: CAISECSAGGYEQYF.

This chain joins TRBV4-1 and TRBJ2-5, with 12 positions matching TRBD1. Germline V gene lookup returns CDR1 MGHRA and CDR2 YSYEKL. The CDR3 spans 20 residues. V was pared by 2 bases and J by 0 bases, with 13 bases of the junction left unmatched. This CDR3 is CASSQSGPGQGALYQETQYF. The CDR3 region has the DNA TGCGCCAGCAGCCAATCAGGGCCGGGACAGGGGGCCTTGTACCAAGAGACCCAGTACTTC.

Of note for this clonotype: Given a much more abundant clone one base away, this may be a read error. This rearrangement joins TRBV6-5 to TRBJ2-1; 10 bases are a match to TRBD2. Germline CDR1 and CDR2: MNHEY and SVGAGI. The CDR3 is 15 residues long. The chain's CDR3 is CASSYGLAEGGEQSF. The CDR3 DNA follows: TGTGCCAGCAGCTATGGACTAGCGGAAGGGGGTGAGCAGTCCTTC.

Comment on this clonotype: One end of the junction is discordant with germline, which a read error may explain. The chain links TRBV6-5 to TRBJ2-7; 7 bases line up with TRBD2. Germline V gene data show CDR1 as MNHEY and CDR2 as SVGAGI. The CDR3 is made up of 13 amino acids. CDR3 in DNA: TGTGCCATCAGTTACAGCGGGGACTACGAGCAGTACTTC. Translated, it gives CAISYSGDYEQYF.

Notes on this clonotype: Relative to the germline gene, one junction end is altered; a read error may explain this. V and J are TRBV11-2 and TRBJ2-7; 11 positions agree with TRBD2. The CDR3 runs to 20 residues. The germline CDR1 and CDR2 sequences are SGHAT and FQNNGV. CDR3 residues: CASSLREGRTSGLSSYEQYF. Here the CDR3 DNA reads TGTGCCAGCAGCTTGAGGGAGGGGAGGACTAGCGGGCTCAGCTCCTACGAACAGTACTTC.

To note about this clonotype: The junction shows a germline mismatch at one end, possibly a read error. This chain connects TRBV14 to TRBJ2-2, with a weak D call TRBD2 (7 bases). There are 16 residues in the CDR3. Looked up from germline, CDR1 is SGHDN and CDR2 is FVKESK. Here the CDR3 DNA reads TGTGCCAGCAGCCAAGATCTAGCGGAATTGGTCGGGGGGCTGTTTTTC. It yields the protein CASSQDLAELVGGLFF.

This clonotype occurred many times. The rearrangement joins TRBV4-1 to TRBJ2-1; TRBD1 aligns across 7 bases. The germline V gene encodes CDR1 MGHRA and CDR2 YSYEKL. CDR3 size: 17 residues. The V gene end was trimmed by 2 bases and the J gene end by 7 bases; junction bases not matched to a gene: 14. The CDR3 protein is CASSQYDSGQPVNEQFF. The DNA for the CDR3 is TGCGCCAGCAGCCAATACGACTCGGGACAGCCCGTGAATGAGCAGTTCTTC.

This clonotype was detected only once. The V gene is TRBV5-1, the J gene TRBJ1-1; TRBD1 matches 10 bases. The CDR3 is 15 residues long. V gave up 3 bases and J gave up 4 bases; unmatched junction bases: 6. Germline CDR1 SGHRS, CDR2 YFSETQ. CDR3 residues: CASSSGTGDSTEAFF. In DNA, the CDR3 is TGCGCCAGCAGCTCCGGGACAGGGGATAGCACTGAAGCTTTCTTT.